The TCR beta chain described here comes from a study of CD8 T cells in ankylosing spondylitis. Study-wide results and limits: Made up of about eight highly homologous variants, a TCR beta motif appeared characteristic of ankylosing spondylitis blood. Disease-linked clones reportedly concentrated significantly in matched ankylosing spondylitis synovial fluid.

Via MiXCR, TCRdb re-called the 5' RACE reads, giving one row per CDR3 protein. Among around 140,000 distinct CDR3 sequences listed, about 15% were seen once. There are many counts of this clonotype. What it binds is unknown. Germline V gene lookup returns CDR1 DFQATT and CDR2 SNEGSKA (reference sequence). V lost 5 bases to trimming and J lost 6 bases; unmatched junction nucleotides: 11. The CDR3 totals 14 residues. The specimen was blood, either unsorted or a sorted T cell fraction (not recorded which). The chain carries TRBV20-1 and TRBJ2-3; TRBD1 matches at 7 bases. The clonotype was recovered from a male donor with ankylosing spondylitis. CDR3 DNA: TGCAGTGCTGACGACAGGGTTACGGCTGATACGCAGTATTTT. Encoded protein: CSADDRVTADTQYF.